These T cell receptor beta chains were read from a single sample in a study of EBV T-cell therapy then PD-1 blockade in nasopharyngeal carcinoma. Produced via immunoSEQ multiplex PCR; TCRdb's table is partial and in-frame only. The sample lists about 14,000 clones, 84% occurring once. These receptors have no identified antigens. This material consisted of CD8+ T cells from blood, taken around day 100 from a patient whose treatment included autologous EBV-specific T cells and nivolumab. The receptor set was obtained from a man between 40 and 49 years old with nasopharyngeal carcinoma. Each CDR3 is given with its conserved first and last residue. D genes are given only for firm matches. For some rows the clone size is stated as once, few or many, or as a class when expanded; others skip it.

abundance	d_gene	v_gene	j_gene	CDR3aa	CDR3nt
.	.	TRBV6-6	TRBJ2-7	CASSTVGLSYEQYF	TGTGCCAGCAGCACGGTTGGCCTCTCCTACGAGCAGTACTTC
.	.	TRBV27	TRBJ2-7	CASSFQPQFSYEQYF	TGTGCCAGCAGTTTTCAGCCCCAGTTCTCCTACGAGCAGTACTTC
.	TRBD1	TRBV9	TRBJ1-1	CASSVEGANTEAFF	TGTGCCAGCAGCGTAGAGGGGGCTAACACTGAAGCTTTCTTT
.	.	TRBV15	TRBJ2-7	CATSRGQLSFYEQYF	TGTGCCACCAGCAGAGGCCAGCTGAGCTTCTACGAGCAGTACTTC
.	TRBD1	TRBV25-1	TRBJ1-4	CASTPGTGDYEKLFF	TGTGCCAGCACACCTGGGACAGGGGATTACGAAAAACTGTTTTTT
.	.	TRBV6-2/TRBV6-3	TRBJ2-5	CASSYPGPLEETQYF	TGTGCCAGCAGTTACCCCGGGCCCTTGGAGGAGACCCAGTACTTC
.	.	TRBV24-1	TRBJ2-1	CATSENNEQFF	TGTGCCACCAGTGAAAACAATGAGCAGTTCTTC
.	.	TRBV4-3	TRBJ1-3	CASSQETVETDLSGNTIYF	TGCGCCAGCAGCCAAGAGACAGTAGAGACAGATTTATCAGGAAACACCATATATTTT
.	.	TRBV19	TRBJ1-1	CASSIDVVMYTEAFF	TGTGCCAGTAGTATAGATGTGGTAATGTACACTGAAGCTTTCTTT
.	.	TRBV9	TRBJ2-7	CASSPEGKSYEQYF	TGTGCCAGCAGCCCGGAGGGGAAGTCCTACGAGCAGTACTTC
.	TRBD2	TRBV29-1	TRBJ2-2	CSLAGVGGELFF	TGCAGCTTAGCGGGGGTTGGCGGGGAGCTGTTTTTT
.	TRBD1	TRBV9	TRBJ1-2	CASSPGTGNYGYTF	TGTGCCAGCAGCCCCGGGACAGGGAACTATGGCTACACCTTC
few	.	TRBV5-8	TRBJ2-1	CASSLADEQFF	TGTGCCAGCAGCTTGGCCGATGAGCAGTTCTTC
.	TRBD2	TRBV4-3	TRBJ2-3	CASSPVIAGGQGDTQYF	TGCGCCAGCAGCCCGGTTATAGCGGGGGGGCAGGGAGATACGCAGTATTTT
few	TRBD1	TRBV4-1	TRBJ2-1	CASSPAQGGYNEQFF	TGCGCCAGCAGCCCGGCACAGGGGGGCTACAATGAGCAGTTCTTC
.	TRBD2	TRBV9	TRBJ2-7	CASSAPREGSSYEQYF	TGTGCCAGCAGCGCACCTAGGGAGGGAAGCTCCTACGAGCAGTACTTC
.	.	TRBV7-2	TRBJ2-5	CASSLLGDRQETQYF	TGTGCCAGCAGCTTATTGGGAGACCGACAAGAGACCCAGTACTTC
.	.	TRBV6-1	TRBJ1-5	CASSEGLIRNQPQHF	TGTGCCAGCAGTGAAGGATTAATACGCAATCAGCCCCAGCATTTT
.	.	TRBV19	TRBJ1-6	CASMPGRQNSPLHF	TGTGCCAGTATGCCGGGACGGCAAAATTCACCCCTCCACTTT
.	.	TRBV9	TRBJ1-5	CASSVEGGGQPQHF	TGTGCCAGCAGCGTAGAGGGGGGCGGTCAGCCCCAGCATTTT
once	.	TRBV3-1/TRBV3-2	TRBJ1-1	CASSPNEVTEAFF	TGTGCCAGCAGCCCGAATGAGGTCACTGAAGCTTTCTTT
.	.	TRBV6-1	TRBJ1-4	CASSEMEQTTNEKLFF	TGTGCCAGCAGTGAAATGGAACAGACAACTAATGAAAAACTGTTTTTT
.	.	TRBV7-3	TRBJ2-1	CASSLSDYNEQFF	TGTGCCAGCAGCTTATCCGACTACAATGAGCAGTTCTTC
medium-sized	.	TRBV7-3	TRBJ1-1	CASSLKGDGEQNTEAFF	TGTGCCAGCAGCTTAAAGGGGGACGGAGAACAGAACACTGAAGCTTTCTTT
.	.	TRBV9	TRBJ2-2	CASSAIDGELFF	TGTGCCAGCAGCGCCATCGATGGGGAGCTGTTTTTT
medium-sized	.	TRBV9	TRBJ2-5	CASSVAGLTQETQYF	TGTGCCAGCAGCGTAGCTGGCCTAACCCAAGAGACCCAGTACTTC
.	TRBD2	TRBV6-2/TRBV6-3	TRBJ2-5	CASSYEFYSGGQETQYF	TGTGCCAGCAGTTACGAATTCTATAGCGGGGGCCAAGAGACCCAGTACTTC
.	.	TRBV6-1	TRBJ2-1	CASSEVEVFVYNEQFF	TGTGCCAGCAGTGAAGTGGAAGTCTTCGTTTACAATGAGCAGTTCTTC
.	TRBD1	TRBV2	TRBJ1-1	CASRLDRESVRAEAFF	TGTGCCAGCAGACTCGACAGGGAGTCGGTTCGCGCTGAAGCTTTCTTT
.	.	TRBV2	TRBJ2-1	CASSGGTPRLNEQFF	TGTGCCAGCAGTGGGGGGACTCCACGCCTCAATGAGCAGTTCTTC
.	TRBD1	TRBV14	TRBJ1-6	CASRATGGASSPLHF	TGTGCCAGCAGGGCCACAGGGGGCGCGAGTTCACCCCTCCACTTT
.	.	TRBV6-4	TRBJ1-1	CASSRQAGAEAFF	TGTGCCAGCAGTAGGCAGGCGGGGGCCGAAGCTTTCTTT
.	TRBD1	TRBV5-4	TRBJ2-7	CASSLEGAQYF	TGTGCCAGCAGCTTGGAGGGGGCGCAGTACTTC